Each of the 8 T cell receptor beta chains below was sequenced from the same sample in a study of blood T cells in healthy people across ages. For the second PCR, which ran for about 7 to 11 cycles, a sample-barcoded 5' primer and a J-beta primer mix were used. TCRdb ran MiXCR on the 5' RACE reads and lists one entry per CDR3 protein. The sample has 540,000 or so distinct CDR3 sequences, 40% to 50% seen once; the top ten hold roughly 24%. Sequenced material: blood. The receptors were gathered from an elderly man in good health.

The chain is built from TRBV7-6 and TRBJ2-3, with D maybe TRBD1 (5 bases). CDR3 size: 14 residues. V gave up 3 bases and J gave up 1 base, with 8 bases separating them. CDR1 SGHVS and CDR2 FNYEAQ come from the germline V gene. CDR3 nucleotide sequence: TGTGCCAGCAGCTTTACGACAGGCACAGATACGCAGTATTTT. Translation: CASSFTTGTDTQYF. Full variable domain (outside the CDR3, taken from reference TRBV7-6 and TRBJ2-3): GAGVSQSPRYKVTKRGQDVALRCDPISGHVSLYWYRQALGQGPEFLTYFNYEAQQDKSGLPNDRFSAERPEGSISTLTIQRTEQRDSAMYRCASSFTTGTDTQYFGPGTRLTVL.

The DNA of the CDR3 is TGTGCCAGCAGACTAGCGGGAAACAATGAGCAGTTCTTC. It yields the protein CASRLAGNNEQFF. The chain employs TRBV6-1 and TRBJ2-1, with 10 bases matching TRBD2. Germline CDR1 is MNHNS and CDR2 is SASEGT. CDR3 length: 13 amino acids. V was pared by 6 bases and J by 5 bases, with 1 base of the junction left unmatched.

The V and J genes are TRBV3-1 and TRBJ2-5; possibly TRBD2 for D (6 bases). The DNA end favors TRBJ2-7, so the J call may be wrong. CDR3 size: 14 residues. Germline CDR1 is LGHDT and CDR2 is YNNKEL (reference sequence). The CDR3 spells CASSRAGLENEQYF. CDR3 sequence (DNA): TGTGCCAGCAGCCGGGCGGGGCTTGAAAACGAGCAGTACTTC.

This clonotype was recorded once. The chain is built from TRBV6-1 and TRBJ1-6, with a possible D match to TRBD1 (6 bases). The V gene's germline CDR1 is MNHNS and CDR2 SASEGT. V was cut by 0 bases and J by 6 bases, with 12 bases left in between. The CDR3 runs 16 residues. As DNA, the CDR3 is TGTGCCAGCAGTGAAGCGCGGCGGACAGCTAATTCACCCCTCCACTTT. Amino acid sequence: CASSEARRTANSPLHF.

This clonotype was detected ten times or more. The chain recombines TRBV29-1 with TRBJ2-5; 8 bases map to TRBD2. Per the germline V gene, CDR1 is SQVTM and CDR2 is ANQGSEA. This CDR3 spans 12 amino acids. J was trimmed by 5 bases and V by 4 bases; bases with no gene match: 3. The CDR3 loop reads CSVVGLEETQYF. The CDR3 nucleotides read TGCAGCGTTGTGGGACTAGAGGAGACCCAGTACTTC.

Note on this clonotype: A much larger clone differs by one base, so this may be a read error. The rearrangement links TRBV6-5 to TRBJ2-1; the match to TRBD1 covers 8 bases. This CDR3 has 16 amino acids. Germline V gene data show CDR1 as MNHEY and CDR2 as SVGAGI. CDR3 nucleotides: TGTGCCAGCAGAGGACAGGACAGGGAACCCTACGATGAGCAGTTCTTC. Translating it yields CASRGQDREPYDEQFF.

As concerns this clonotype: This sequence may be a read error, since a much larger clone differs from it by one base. CDR3 bases: TGTGCCAGCAGTGCCTATGGTACAGATACGCAGTATTTT. Amino acid sequence: CASSAYGTDTQYF. The chain recombines TRBV6-6 with TRBJ2-3; D ambiguous. Trimming removed 5 bases from V and 3 bases from J, with 9 bases in between. Germline V CDR1 and CDR2: MNHNY, SVGAGI (reference sequence). This CDR3 is 13 amino acids long.

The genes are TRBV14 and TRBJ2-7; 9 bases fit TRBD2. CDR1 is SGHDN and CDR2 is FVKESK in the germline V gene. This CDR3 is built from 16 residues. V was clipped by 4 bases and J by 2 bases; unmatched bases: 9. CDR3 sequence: CASSPARTSETYEQYF. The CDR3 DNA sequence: TGTGCCAGCAGCCCCGCCAGGACTAGCGAAACCTACGAGCAGTACTTC.